A selection of T cell receptor beta chains follows, all from one sample in a study of shared clonotypes between healthy human individuals. Sequencing used immunoSEQ multiplex PCR; TCRdb keeps in-frame clones, though not all of them. Of some 2.3 million clones listed, approximately 95% are singletons. Sequences were obtained from naive CD4+ T cells from PBMCs. The receptors originated from a young man in good health. Some clones in this sample may be carry-over from other donors' samples. Both conserved end residues are part of each CDR3. Fields, in order: V gene, D gene, J gene, clone size, CDR3 protein, CDR3 DNA. A D gene is named only where the DNA matches it firmly. Not all rows give a size; the values are once, few, many and, for expanded clones, a class.

TRBV28	TRBD2	TRBJ2-7	-	CASSSPTSGSWEQYF	TGTGCCAGCAGTTCCCCGACTAGCGGCTCCTGGGAGCAGTACTTC
TRBV10-2	TRBD2	TRBJ2-1	-	CASSEGTSGRAPEQFF	TGCGCCAGCAGTGAGGGGACTAGCGGGAGGGCCCCTGAGCAGTTCTTC
TRBV4-3	-	TRBJ1-5	-	CASSQTRDQPQHF	TGCGCCAGCAGCCAGACCAGGGATCAGCCCCAGCATTTT
TRBV28	TRBD1	TRBJ2-6	-	CASRLGGIGANVLTF	TGTGCCAGCAGATTAGGGGGCATTGGGGCCAACGTCCTGACTTTC
TRBV5-1	-	TRBJ2-1	-	CASSFGDGTYNEQFF	TGCGCCAGCAGCTTTGGGGACGGTACCTACAATGAGCAGTTCTTC
TRBV7-8	TRBD2	TRBJ2-2	-	CASSYRRRLAGGPRDTGELFF	TGTGCCAGCAGCTACAGAAGAAGACTAGCGGGAGGGCCTAGGGACACCGGGGAGCTGTTTTTT
TRBV28	TRBD1	TRBJ2-7	-	CASSSPGTADIYEQYF	TGTGCCAGCAGTTCCCCGGGGACAGCGGACATCTACGAGCAGTACTTC
TRBV2	-	TRBJ2-1	-	CATTRKDEQFF	TGTGCCACCACCCGAAAGGATGAGCAGTTCTTC
TRBV28	-	TRBJ2-1	-	CASVGSYNEQFF	TGTGCCAGCGTAGGGAGTTACAATGAGCAGTTCTTC
TRBV10-3	-	TRBJ2-2	-	CAISGKLISTRGSHTGELFF	TGTGCCATCAGTGGGAAACTAATCTCCACTAGGGGAAGCCACACCGGGGAGCTGTTTTTT
TRBV6-1	TRBD1	TRBJ2-1	-	CASTGQGSYNEQFF	TGTGCCAGCACAGGACAGGGCTCCTACAATGAGCAGTTCTTC
TRBV9	TRBD1	TRBJ1-4	-	CASSVGRGSEKLFF	TGTGCCAGCAGCGTAGGCAGGGGGAGTGAAAAACTGTTTTTT
TRBV18	-	TRBJ2-7	-	CASSPQEAYEQYF	TGTGCCAGCTCACCACAGGAAGCCTACGAGCAGTACTTC
TRBV7-2	TRBD1	TRBJ2-1	-	CASSLTGQNYNEQFF	TGTGCCAGCAGCTTGACGGGACAGAACTACAATGAGCAGTTCTTC
TRBV29-1	TRBD1	TRBJ1-1	-	CSVAGQITEAFF	TGCAGCGTCGCGGGACAGATCACTGAAGCTTTCTTT
TRBV7-6	-	TRBJ2-5	-	CASSLRVLETQYF	TGTGCCAGCAGCTTACGGGTTCTCGAGACCCAGTACTTC
TRBV2	TRBD1	TRBJ1-5	once	CASSGQGHQPQHF	TGTGCCAGCAGTGGACAGGGGCATCAGCCCCAGCATTTT
TRBV5-1	TRBD1	TRBJ2-7	-	CASTRDSTSYEQYF	TGCGCCAGCACCAGGGACAGCACCTCCTACGAGCAGTACTTC
TRBV5-1	-	TRBJ2-5	-	CASSFPQETQYF	TGCGCCAGCAGCTTCCCCCAAGAGACCCAGTACTTC
TRBV7-6	-	TRBJ2-4	-	CASSFTGDSQNIQYF	TGTGCCAGCAGCTTTACGGGAGATTCCCAAAACATTCAGTACTTC
TRBV14	-	TRBJ2-3	once	CASSQGPSKSTDTQYF	TGTGCCAGCAGCCAAGGTCCGTCAAAAAGCACAGATACGCAGTATTTT
TRBV28	-	TRBJ2-3	-	CASSLQGTVRTDTQYF	TGTGCCAGCAGTTTACAGGGGACCGTGCGCACAGATACGCAGTATTTT
TRBV4-3	TRBD2	TRBJ2-4	-	CASSQQFVAGVTLAKNIQYF	TGCGCCAGCAGCCAGCAATTTGTAGCGGGAGTTACTTTAGCCAAAAACATTCAGTACTTC
TRBV14	-	TRBJ2-5	-	CASSQRQTQYF	TGTGCCAGCAGCCAACGGCAGACCCAGTACTTC
TRBV9	TRBD1	TRBJ2-7	-	CASSGSPGGPYEQYF	TGTGCCAGCAGCGGCAGCCCAGGGGGCCCCTACGAGCAGTACTTC
TRBV30	TRBD2	TRBJ2-1	-	CAWGGLAGYNEQFF	TGTGCCTGGGGGGGACTAGCGGGGTACAATGAGCAGTTCTTC
TRBV29-1	-	TRBJ2-3	-	CSVEKGAADTQYF	TGCAGCGTTGAGAAAGGGGCTGCAGATACGCAGTATTTT
TRBV28	-	TRBJ2-7	-	CASSLSAVQNEQYF	TGTGCCAGCAGTTTATCAGCGGTCCAAAACGAGCAGTACTTC
TRBV7-8	-	TRBJ2-1	-	CASSLADTYNEQFF	TGTGCCAGCAGCTTAGCCGACACCTACAATGAGCAGTTCTTC
TRBV6-5	-	TRBJ1-3	-	CASSYFPGDLSF	TGTGCCAGCAGTTACTTTCCCGGGGACCTATCTTTT
TRBV27	TRBD2	TRBJ2-1	-	CASSPGLAELSYNEQFF	TGTGCCAGCAGTCCAGGACTAGCGGAGCTCTCCTACAATGAGCAGTTCTTC
TRBV5-1	-	TRBJ1-1	-	CASSLDASGGTEAFF	TGCGCCAGCAGCTTGGACGCCTCGGGGGGCACTGAAGCTTTCTTT
TRBV5-1	TRBD2	TRBJ2-3	-	CASSSGLAGRADTQYF	TGCGCCAGCAGCTCCGGACTAGCGGGAAGGGCAGATACGCAGTATTTT
TRBV11-2	-	TRBJ2-7	-	CASSPAALWDSYEQYF	TGTGCCAGCAGCCCAGCAGCTTTATGGGACTCCTACGAGCAGTACTTC
TRBV5-1	-	TRBJ2-2	-	CASSRMGQGPTGELFF	TGCGCCAGCAGCCGGATGGGGCAGGGCCCCACCGGGGAGCTGTTTTTT
TRBV7-2	-	TRBJ1-2	-	CASSLPGGRLDGYTF	TGTGCCAGCAGCTTACCAGGAGGGAGGCTCGATGGCTACACCTTC
TRBV4-1	-	TRBJ1-5	-	CASSQVIMGPAGQPQHF	TGCGCCAGCAGCCAAGTTATAATGGGACCCGCAGGTCAGCCCCAGCATTTT
TRBV5-6	-	TRBJ1-3	-	CASSLGREDGNTIYF	TGTGCCAGCAGCTTAGGGAGGGAAGATGGAAACACCATATATTTT
TRBV5-4	TRBD2	TRBJ2-1	-	CAILRRESADNEQFF	TGTGCCATTTTGAGGCGGGAGAGTGCTGACAATGAGCAGTTCTTC
TRBV6-6	-	TRBJ1-1	few	CASSSNRVGTEAFF	TGTGCCAGCAGTTCAAACAGGGTCGGGACTGAAGCTTTCTTT
TRBV10-3	TRBD2	TRBJ2-3	-	CAIKISSGRATDTQYF	TGTGCCATCAAAATTTCAAGCGGGAGGGCCACAGATACGCAGTATTTT
TRBV28	-	TRBJ2-2	-	CASSRNEGRRPTGELFF	TGTGCCAGCAGTCGAAACGAGGGACGGAGACCTACCGGGGAGCTGTTTTTT
TRBV28	-	TRBJ1-2	-	CASSLWTAGGATGDYGYTF	TGTGCCAGCAGTTTATGGACCGCGGGGGGCGCAACCGGGGACTATGGCTACACCTTC
TRBV11-2	TRBD2	TRBJ2-7	-	CASSTSSGRREQYF	TGTGCCAGCAGCACCTCTAGCGGGAGACGCGAGCAGTACTTC
TRBV7-2	-	TRBJ2-7	-	CASSVESRGGSEQYF	TGTGCCAGCAGCGTGGAGTCCCGGGGAGGCTCCGAGCAGTACTTC